This entry is about one T cell receptor (beta chain). This clonotype was counted ten times or more. The clone's antigen remains unknown. No base qualities exist here, and no much larger clone lies one base off it. The data are from a study of tumor-infiltrating lymphocytes in primary liver carcinoma (dated by TCRdb to about 2017). With regard to the full study: Between November 2015 and March 2016, about 5 patients in China with histopathologically diagnosed primary liver carcinoma had their tumors surgically resected. Of the five patients, three men and two women aged 30 to 69 years, four had hepatocellular carcinoma and one had combined HCC and intrahepatic cholangiocarcinoma. The five patients had tumors staged T1-T3 N0M0, with maximum diameters ranging from about 4 to 11 cm. Samples yielded roughly 3.65 to 7.5 million productive TCRbeta reads; read depth did not differ significantly between tissue types. TCRbeta repertoire sequencing, expression microarrays and whole-exome sequencing were combined in the study across five regions of each liver tumor, with adjacent normal tissue and blood also included. TCRbeta repertoire sequencing covered roughly 35 specimens from 5 patients: roughly 25 tumor regions, 5 adjacent noncancerous liver tissues and 5 peripheral blood samples. Repertoires from technical replicates were highly reproducible, with mean shared-clone rates approximately 0.88 and correlation coefficients above 0.98.

Here is what the overall study found, with its caveats: A significantly larger repertoire fraction was made up by the top 250 clones in tumors than in blood (p = 0.039). Because the samples were bulk and unsorted, CD4+ and CD8+ T cell repertoires could not be compared. Repertoire overlap was found to be higher between tumor regions (mean roughly 35%) than between tumor-adjacent (17%) or tumor-blood (roughly 15%) pairs, consistent with antigen-driven expansion. With just four to six patients in the study, the authors point out that the findings should be validated in a larger study. Because only the TCR beta chain was sequenced and unpaired alpha chains were not captured, true repertoire diversity is likely underestimated.

The CDR3 contains 15 residues, cysteine and phenylalanine counted. Just the 45-base CDR3 DNA is kept, in frame starting at base 1. V is clipped by 6 bases and J by 2 bases, and the sequence between their germline boundaries is 11 bases long. RNA from unsorted whole blood was extracted with TRIzol reagent, and germline DNA was obtained with the DNeasy Blood & Tissue kit. Chronic HBV infection was present in the patients, and the patients were treatment-naive at sampling. Approximately 4 milliliters of peripheral blood were collected into K2EDTA tubes before surgery. Using a constant-region primer and ProtoScript II reverse transcriptase, TCRbeta-specific cDNA was reverse-transcribed from around 500 ng total RNA. The TCRbeta libraries were prepared through three rounds of nested multiplex PCR following a slightly modified ARM-PCR procedure. Each of the first two PCR rounds ran for roughly 9 cycles using multiplex TRBV1-TRBV30 forward primers together with a Cbeta reverse primer. Sample barcodes and Illumina adapters were added in a final 25-cycle PCR using Deep VentR polymerase. Before sequencing, amplicons between 200 and 500 bp were purified from gel using a QIAquick gel extraction kit. TCRbeta amplicons were sequenced on an Illumina HiSeq 2500 with 250-bp paired-end reads. In the paper's pipeline: Trimmomatic v0.33 was used to quality-trim the reads, and FLASH v1.2.11 was used to merge paired reads so that full CDR3 sequences could be recovered. V, D and J germline segments were assigned to the rearranged TCRbeta sequences by MiGEC v1.2.1b. Clonotype statistics and Shannon-Wiener diversity indices were computed with VDJtools v1.0.0. Except for diversity analysis, only the 250 most abundant clonotypes of each sample were used in subsequent analyses to reduce sampling bias. TCRdb handled the public reads itself, with Q25 trimming in fastp and clone calling in MiXCR, and kept productive beta chains. Here each entry gathers all rows of one CDR3 protein and keeps the most common genes and DNA. These V and J calls rely on TCRdb rather than the paper's analysis. For this sample the table gives about 310,000 distinct CDR3 sequences, of which approximately 54% were detected only once. The ten largest clonotypes hold approximately 15% of the sample.

Sequenced: peripheral blood. The sequence was collected from a woman aged 25 to 39 with primary liver carcinoma and hepatitis B virus infection. The V and J genes are TRBV12-3 or TRBV12-4 and TRBJ2-6; the D segment might be TRBD1 or TRBD2, since each matches 5 bases. The sequenced DNA: TGTGCCAGCAGCTCACGAGGGGCTGGGGCCAACGTCCTGACTTTC. Its protein reads: CASSSRGAGANVLTF.